This TCR beta chain derives from a study of T-cell reconstitution after alpha-beta-depleted transplantation in children. Notes on the study in general: As was reported, about two months after transplant, alpha-beta T cells came from several hundred expanded graft clones. Newly made T cells mostly supplied T-cell counts and diversity one year after transplant. Where some patients showed high TCRbeta diversity at day 60, it came from recipient T cells and thymic progenitors that had survived.

This clonotype was seen a handful of times. Its antigen is unknown. Unmatched junction bases numbered 3, after V lost 2 bases and J lost 2 bases. This CDR3 has 15 residues. It was with unique molecular identifiers that the TCRbeta library was prepared. MiXCR, run by TCRdb on the PCR reads, gives a single entry per CDR3 protein. The table records about 580,000 distinct CDR3 sequences, over 20% of them present only once. This chain connects TRBV12-3 or TRBV12-4 to TRBJ2-7; TRBD1 agrees at 10 bases. The source is a boy younger than two with Wiskott-Aldrich syndrome, due to receive a stem cell transplant. The source was PBMCs, collected before TCRalphabeta/CD19-depleted stem cell transplant. The CDR3: CASSLRDRGPYEQYF. CDR3 DNA sequence: TGTGCCAGCAGTTTAAGGGACAGGGGCCCCTACGAGCAGTACTTC.